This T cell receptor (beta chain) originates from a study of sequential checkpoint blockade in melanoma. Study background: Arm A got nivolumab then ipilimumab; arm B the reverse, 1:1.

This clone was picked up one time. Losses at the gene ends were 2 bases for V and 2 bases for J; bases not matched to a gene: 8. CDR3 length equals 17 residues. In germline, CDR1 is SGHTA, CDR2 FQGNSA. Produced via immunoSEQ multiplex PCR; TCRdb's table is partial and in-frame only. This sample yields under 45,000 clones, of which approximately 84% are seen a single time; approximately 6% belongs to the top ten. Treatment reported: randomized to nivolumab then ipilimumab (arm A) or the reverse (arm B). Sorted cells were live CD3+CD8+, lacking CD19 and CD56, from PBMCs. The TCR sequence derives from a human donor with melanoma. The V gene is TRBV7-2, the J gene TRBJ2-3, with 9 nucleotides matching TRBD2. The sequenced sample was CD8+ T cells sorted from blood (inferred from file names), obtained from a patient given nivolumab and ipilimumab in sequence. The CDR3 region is CASSLIAGASFTDTQYF. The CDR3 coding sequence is TGTGCCAGCAGCTTAATAGCGGGGGCCTCCTTCACAGATACGCAGTATTTT.